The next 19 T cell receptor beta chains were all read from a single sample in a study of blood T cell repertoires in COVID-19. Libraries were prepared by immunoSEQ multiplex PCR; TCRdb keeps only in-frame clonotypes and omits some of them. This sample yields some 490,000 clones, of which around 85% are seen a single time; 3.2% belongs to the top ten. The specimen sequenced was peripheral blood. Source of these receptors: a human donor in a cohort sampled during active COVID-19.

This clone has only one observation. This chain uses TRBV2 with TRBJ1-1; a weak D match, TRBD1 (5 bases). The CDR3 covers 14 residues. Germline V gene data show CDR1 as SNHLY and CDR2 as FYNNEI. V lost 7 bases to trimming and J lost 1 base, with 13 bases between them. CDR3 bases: TGTGCCAGCATTAGGGGTTTATCGAACACTGAAGCTTTCTTT. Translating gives CASIRGLSNTEAFF.

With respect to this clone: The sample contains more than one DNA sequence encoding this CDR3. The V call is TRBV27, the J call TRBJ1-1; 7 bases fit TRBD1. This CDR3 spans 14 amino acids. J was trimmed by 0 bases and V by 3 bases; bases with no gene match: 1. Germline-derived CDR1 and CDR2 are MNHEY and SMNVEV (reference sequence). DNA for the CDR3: TGTGCCAGCAGTTTGACAGGGCTGAACACTGAAGCTTTCTTT. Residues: CASSLTGLNTEAFF.

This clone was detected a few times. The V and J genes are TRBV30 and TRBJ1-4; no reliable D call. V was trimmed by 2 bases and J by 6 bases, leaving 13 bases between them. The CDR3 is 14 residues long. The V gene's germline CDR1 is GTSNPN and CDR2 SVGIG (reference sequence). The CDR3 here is CAWSFPGWDEKLFF. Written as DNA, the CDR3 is TGTGCCTGGAGTTTTCCGGGATGGGATGAAAAACTGTTTTTT.

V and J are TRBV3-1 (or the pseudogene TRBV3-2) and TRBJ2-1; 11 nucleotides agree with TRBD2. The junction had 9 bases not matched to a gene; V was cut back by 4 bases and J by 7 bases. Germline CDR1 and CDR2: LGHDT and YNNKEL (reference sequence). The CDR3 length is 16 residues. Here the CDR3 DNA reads TGTGCCAGCAGCCTCCGGACTAGCGGGTCGGCGAATGAGCAGTTCTTC. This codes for CASSLRTSGSANEQFF.

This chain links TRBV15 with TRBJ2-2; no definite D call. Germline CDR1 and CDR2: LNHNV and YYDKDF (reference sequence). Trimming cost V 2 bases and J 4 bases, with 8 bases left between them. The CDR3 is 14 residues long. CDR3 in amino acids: CATSRYRVTGELFF. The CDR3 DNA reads TGTGCCACCAGCAGATACAGAGTCACCGGGGAGCTGTTTTTT.

CDR3 protein: CASSPSNYGYTF. The CDR3 DNA sequence: TGTGCCAGCAGCCCCTCCAACTATGGCTACACCTTC. This rearrangement joins TRBV28 to TRBJ1-2; no clear D gene. With 6 bases removed from V and 2 bases from J, the gap between germline ends came to 7 bases. The CDR3 spans 12 residues. CDR1 MDHEN and CDR2 SYDVKM come from the germline V gene.

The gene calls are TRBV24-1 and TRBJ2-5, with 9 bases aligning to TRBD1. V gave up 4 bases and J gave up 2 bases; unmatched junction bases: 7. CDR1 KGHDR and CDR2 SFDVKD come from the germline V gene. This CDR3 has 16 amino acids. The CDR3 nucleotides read TGTGCCACCAGTGACGAGACAGGGGGAGCGCAAGAGACCCAGTACTTC. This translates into CATSDETGGAQETQYF.

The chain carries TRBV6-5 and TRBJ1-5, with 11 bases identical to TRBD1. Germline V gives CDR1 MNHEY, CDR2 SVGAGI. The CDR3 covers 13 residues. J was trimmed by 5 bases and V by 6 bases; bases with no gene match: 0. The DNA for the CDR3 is TGTGCCAGCAGGGGACAGGGGGATCAGCCCCAGCATTTT. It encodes CASRGQGDQPQHF.

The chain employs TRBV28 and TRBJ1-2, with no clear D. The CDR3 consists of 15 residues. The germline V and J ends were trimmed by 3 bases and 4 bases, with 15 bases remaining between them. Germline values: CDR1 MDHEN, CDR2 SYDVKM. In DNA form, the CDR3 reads TGTGCCAGCAGTTTGGCAGGAAACCCTCTCTATGGCTACACCTTC. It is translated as CASSLAGNPLYGYTF.

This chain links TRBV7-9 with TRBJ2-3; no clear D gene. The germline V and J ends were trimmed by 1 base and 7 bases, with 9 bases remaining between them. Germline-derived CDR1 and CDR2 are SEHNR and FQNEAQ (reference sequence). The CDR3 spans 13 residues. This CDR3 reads CASSLGGLNTQYF. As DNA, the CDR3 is TGTGCCAGCAGCTTAGGAGGCCTTAATACGCAGTATTTT.

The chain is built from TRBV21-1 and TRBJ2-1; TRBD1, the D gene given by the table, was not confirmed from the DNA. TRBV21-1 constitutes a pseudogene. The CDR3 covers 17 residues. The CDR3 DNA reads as TGTGCCAGCAGCAGACAAAGAGAGCAGGGGTCCTACAATGAGCAGTTCTTC. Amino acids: CASSRQREQGSYNEQFF.

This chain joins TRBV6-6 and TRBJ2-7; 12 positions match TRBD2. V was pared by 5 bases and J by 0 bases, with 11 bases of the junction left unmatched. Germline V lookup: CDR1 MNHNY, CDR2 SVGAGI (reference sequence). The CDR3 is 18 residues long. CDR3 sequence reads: CASSPGGLAGLSSYEQYF. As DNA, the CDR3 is TGTGCCAGCAGTCCCGGGGGACTAGCGGGTCTTAGCTCCTACGAGCAGTACTTC.

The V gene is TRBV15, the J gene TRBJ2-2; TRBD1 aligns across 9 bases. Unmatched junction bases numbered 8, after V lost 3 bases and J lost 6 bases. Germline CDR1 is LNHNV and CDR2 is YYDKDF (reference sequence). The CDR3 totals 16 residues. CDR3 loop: CATSRGGQGRAGELFF. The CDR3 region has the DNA TGTGCCACCAGCAGGGGGGGACAGGGACGGGCCGGGGAGCTGTTTTTT. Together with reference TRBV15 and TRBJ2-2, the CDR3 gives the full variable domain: DAMVIQNPRYQVTQFGKPVTLSCSQTLNHNVMYWYQQKSSQAPKLLFHYYDKDFNNEADTPDNFQSRRPNTSFCFLDIRSPGLGDTAMYLCATSRGGQGRAGELFFGEGSRLTVL.

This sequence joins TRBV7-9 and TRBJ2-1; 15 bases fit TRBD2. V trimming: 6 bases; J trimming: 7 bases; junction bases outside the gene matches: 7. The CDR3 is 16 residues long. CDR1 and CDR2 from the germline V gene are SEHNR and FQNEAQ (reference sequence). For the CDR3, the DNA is TGTGCCAGCAGTTGGACTAGCGGGAGGGCCCGTAATGAGCAGTTCTTC. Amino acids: CASSWTSGRARNEQFF.

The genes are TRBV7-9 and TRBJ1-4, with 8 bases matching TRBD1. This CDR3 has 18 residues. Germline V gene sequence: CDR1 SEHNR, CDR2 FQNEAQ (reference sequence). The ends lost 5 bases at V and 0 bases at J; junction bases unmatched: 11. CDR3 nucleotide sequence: TGTGCCAGCAGCCCCACGACAGGGGCCCCTTCAACTAATGAAAAACTGTTTTTT. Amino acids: CASSPTTGAPSTNEKLFF.

The CDR3 sequence: CASSPWREQFF. The CDR3 DNA is TGTGCCAGCAGCCCATGGAGAGAGCAGTTCTTC. The V gene is TRBV7-8, the J gene TRBJ2-1; D unresolved. The ends were cut back, 5 bases at V and 10 bases at J, with 9 bases in the middle. The germline gives CDR1 SGHVS, CDR2 FQNEAQ. The CDR3 runs to 11 residues.

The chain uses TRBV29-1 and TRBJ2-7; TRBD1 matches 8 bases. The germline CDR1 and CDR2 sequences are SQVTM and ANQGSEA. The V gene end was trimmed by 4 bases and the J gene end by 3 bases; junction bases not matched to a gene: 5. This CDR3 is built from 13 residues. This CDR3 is CSVVAGGHYEQYF. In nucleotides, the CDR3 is TGCAGCGTTGTAGCAGGGGGCCACTACGAGCAGTACTTC.

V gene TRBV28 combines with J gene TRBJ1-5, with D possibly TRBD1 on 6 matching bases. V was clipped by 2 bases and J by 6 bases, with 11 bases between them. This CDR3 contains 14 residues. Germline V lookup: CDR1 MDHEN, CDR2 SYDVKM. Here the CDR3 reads CASSLNGGLQPQHF. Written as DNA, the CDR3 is TGTGCCAGCAGTTTAAACGGGGGGCTTCAGCCCCAGCATTTT.

CDR3 DNA: TGTGCCAGCACTAATTCCGGGACAGTAGTCTACGAGCAGTACTTC. Its protein product is CASTNSGTVVYEQYF. The V call is TRBV28, the J call TRBJ2-7, with 7 bases matching TRBD1. This CDR3 is built from 15 residues. Germline CDR1 is MDHEN and CDR2 is SYDVKM. With 7 bases clipped from V and 3 bases from J, the junction kept 12 bases outside the gene matches.